This T cell receptor (beta chain) was retrieved from a study of CXCR3-negative and CXCR3-positive naive CD8 T cells. The CDR3 spans 14 residues. The germline V gene encodes CDR1 SEHNR and CDR2 FQNEAQ (reference sequence). Study-level results: More hydrophobic TRB CDR3s occurred in CXCR3-positive than in CXCR3-negative naive cells.

The method, 5' RACE with UMI labels, was used to prepare the TRB cDNA libraries. Reprocessing the 5' RACE reads, TCRdb reports a single entry for every CDR3 protein and omits DNA. Seen in this sample are over 150,000 distinct CDR3 sequences; the ten most common clones hold approximately 0.5%. Concerning this clonotype itself: Its antigen is still unknown.

This chain uses TRBV7-9 with TRBJ1-1. Sequenced: naive CXCR3+ CD8+ T cells from blood. This sample's subset: CD45RO-CCR7+CD27+CD95- naive CD8+ T cells expressing CXCR3 (TNR3+). The TCR originated in a human donor in good health. Some clones in this sample may be carry-over from other donors' samples. CDR3 sequence: CATIFLDGNTEAFF.